The T cell receptor beta chain described here comes from a study of CD8 T cells in ankylosing spondylitis. Study-wide findings and caveats: Existing reports had already noted some motif variants in reactive arthritis synovial fluid and blood. What appeared characteristic of ankylosing spondylitis blood was a TCR beta motif of about eight highly homologous variants. Relatively rare in peripheral blood, disease-linked clones were also CD8+. In ankylosing spondylitis patients, matched synovial fluid reportedly showed significant enrichment of disease-linked clones.

Points on this clonotype: Antigen specificity is unknown.

As the method for making TCR beta libraries, quantitative 5'-RACE with molecular barcodes was used. TCRdb re-analysed the 5' RACE reads in MiXCR, keeping a single row per CDR3 protein. The sample lists around 890,000 distinct CDR3 sequences, approximately 12% occurring once. This receptor was identified in a male donor with ankylosing spondylitis. Sequenced: blood, either unsorted or a sorted T cell fraction (not recorded which).

The DNA for the CDR3 is TGTGCCAGTCTAGGGGGGGGGGCCCAAGAGACCCAGTACTTC. Translating it yields CASLGGGAQETQYF. The V gene is TRBV7-2, the J gene TRBJ2-5, with a tentative D call TRBD2 (7 bases). V lost 9 bases to trimming and J lost 1 base, with 15 bases between them. This CDR3 is built from 14 residues. Germline CDR1 reads SGHTA; CDR2 reads FQGNSA.